The following is a T cell receptor (beta chain) sequence with its context. Its specificity is unknown. These data come from a study of cytotoxic CD8 clonotypes in ibrutinib-treated CLL. Whole-study context: Patient counts were around 11 relapsed/refractory, roughly 15 treatment-naive and roughly 18 IGHV unmutated. A mean of about 250,000 productive templates and more than 75,000 productive rearrangements was obtained per sample.

Clones were read by immunoSEQ multiplex PCR, and TCRdb kept only the in-frame ones, dropping some. Of some 50,000 clones in the sample, more than 55% were seen once. Points from the study as a whole: Public clonotypes were uncommon and contracted or stayed stable on treatment.

Source: PBMCs, taken after 24 months of ibrutinib treatment. This receptor was identified in a human donor with chronic lymphocytic leukemia.

In DNA form, the CDR3 reads TGTGCCAGCAGTTCCGGGGGGCCCTACAATGAGCAGTTCTTC. Protein: CASSSGGPYNEQFF. The rearrangement joins TRBV27 to TRBJ2-1, with D maybe TRBD2 (7 bases). Germline V gene sequence: CDR1 MNHEY, CDR2 SMNVEV (reference sequence). This CDR3 has 14 amino acids. V lost 4 bases to trimming and J lost 2 bases, with 9 bases between them.